The 9 T cell receptor beta chains below all came from one sample that was sequenced in a study of shared clonotypes between healthy human individuals. Sequencing was performed with immunoSEQ multiplex PCR; in TCRdb, only in-frame clones are kept and a portion is missing. The table includes a few million clones, 90% to 95% detected once. Material for sequencing was naive CD4+ T cells from PBMCs. The subset was: CD45RA+ positively selected. The receptors were sampled from a man aged 18 to 30 in good health. Some clones in this sample may be carry-over from other donors' samples.

This clone was observed once. This chain connects TRBV11-3 to TRBJ2-7, with D possibly matching TRBD1 (5 bases). The V and J ends lost 1 base and 7 bases respectively, with 8 bases between them. This CDR3 has 12 residues. CDR1 and CDR2 from the germline V gene are SGHNT and YENEEA. The CDR3 coding sequence is TGTGCCAGCAGCTTAGGGGGCCGAGAGCAGTACTTC. This sequence encodes CASSLGGREQYF. The whole variable domain, remainder taken from reference TRBV11-3 and TRBJ2-7, is EAGVVQSPRYKIIEKKQPVAFWCNPISGHNTLYWYLQNLGQGPELLIRYENEEAVDDSQLPKDRFSAERLKGVDSTLKIQPAELGDSAVYLCASSLGGREQYFGPGTRLTVT.

The chain combines TRBV5-6 with TRBJ2-7; D could derive from TRBD1 or TRBD2 (5 bases each). The CDR3 runs to 12 residues. Germline assignment: CDR1 SGHDT and CDR2 YYEEEE. V was trimmed by 4 bases and J by 3 bases, leaving 8 bases between them. The CDR3 bases are TGTGCCAGCAGCATGGGGGTCTACGAGCAGTACTTC. It translates to CASSMGVYEQYF. Full variable domain (rest looked up from reference TRBV5-6 and TRBJ2-7): DAGVTQSPTHLIKTRGQQVTLRCSPKSGHDTVSWYQQALGQGPQFIFQYYEEEERQRGNFPDRFSGHQFPNYSSELNVNALLLGDSALYLCASSMGVYEQYFGPGTRLTVT.

This chain links TRBV28 with TRBJ1-5; 7 positions match TRBD1. The CDR3 length is 17 residues. V lost 4 bases to trimming and J lost 4 bases; unmatched junction nucleotides: 13. Germline assignment: CDR1 MDHEN and CDR2 SYDVKM. This CDR3 reads CASSSPTGFSLNQPQHF. CDR3 coding DNA: TGTGCCAGCAGTTCACCGACAGGGTTTTCCCTTAATCAGCCCCAGCATTTT. The full variable domain, completed using reference TRBV28 and TRBJ1-5, is DVKVTQSSRYLVKRTGEKVFLECVQDMDHENMFWYRQDPGLGLRLIYFSYDVKMKEKGDIPEGYSVSREKKERFSLILESASTNQTSMYLCASSSPTGFSLNQPQHFGDGTRLSIL.

The chain has TRBV7-2 and TRBJ1-3, with TRBD1 matching 7 bases. Germline V gene lookup returns CDR1 SGHTA and CDR2 FQGNSA. CDR3 length: 17 amino acids. Trimming cost V 5 bases and J 0 bases; bases outside gene matches: 10. The CDR3 here is CASSTRTGLYSGNTIYF. The CDR3 DNA sequence: TGTGCCAGCAGCACCAGGACAGGACTTTACTCTGGAAACACCATATATTTT.

The chain has TRBV6-6 and TRBJ1-1; perhaps TRBD1 as D (5 bases). Trimming cost V 6 bases and J 4 bases, with 12 bases left between them. This CDR3 contains 13 residues. Germline CDR1 MNHNY, CDR2 SVGAGI (reference sequence). The CDR3 nucleotides are TGTGCCAGCAGCCCCGGGGCGGTCACTGAAGCTTTCTTT. As protein: CASSPGAVTEAFF.

The chain uses TRBV30 and TRBJ2-1; D possibly corresponds to TRBD2 (6 bases). Germline V gene data show CDR1 as GTSNPN and CDR2 as SVGIG (reference sequence). V lost 4 bases and J 4 bases, leaving 11 bases between the germline ends. This CDR3 has 13 residues. DNA for the CDR3: TGTGCCTGGACTGGAGGGGCTTACAATGAGCAGTTCTTC. Amino acid sequence: CAWTGGAYNEQFF.

This rearrangement joins TRBV7-6 to TRBJ2-7, with 9 bases matching TRBD2. Looked up from germline, CDR1 is SGHVS and CDR2 is FNYEAQ. V lost 1 base to trimming and J lost 0 bases; unmatched junction nucleotides: 4. The CDR3 is 16 amino acids. The CDR3 DNA sequence: TGTGCCAGCAGCTTAGAGGCTAGCGGGGCCTCCTACGAGCAGTACTTC. This translates into CASSLEASGASYEQYF.

J is TRBJ1-2 and V is TRBV7-2; TRBD1 agrees at 7 bases. V shed 5 bases and J 5 bases; nucleotides not matched to a gene: 5. CDR3 size: 13 residues. Germline loops: CDR1 SGHTA, CDR2 FQGNSA. The CDR3 nucleotides read TGTGCCAGCAGCGCGGGACAGCGATATGGCTACACCTTC. Translation gives CASSAGQRYGYTF.

The genes are TRBV6-5 and TRBJ2-1, with 9 positions matching TRBD2. Germline values: CDR1 MNHEY, CDR2 SVGAGI. The CDR3 sequence is 14 residues long. V lost 0 bases and J lost 15; bases outside the gene matches: 9. CDR3 DNA: TGTGCCAGCAGTTACTCTAGCGGGAGCCCGGTTAGGTTCTTC. This sequence encodes CASSYSSGSPVRFF.